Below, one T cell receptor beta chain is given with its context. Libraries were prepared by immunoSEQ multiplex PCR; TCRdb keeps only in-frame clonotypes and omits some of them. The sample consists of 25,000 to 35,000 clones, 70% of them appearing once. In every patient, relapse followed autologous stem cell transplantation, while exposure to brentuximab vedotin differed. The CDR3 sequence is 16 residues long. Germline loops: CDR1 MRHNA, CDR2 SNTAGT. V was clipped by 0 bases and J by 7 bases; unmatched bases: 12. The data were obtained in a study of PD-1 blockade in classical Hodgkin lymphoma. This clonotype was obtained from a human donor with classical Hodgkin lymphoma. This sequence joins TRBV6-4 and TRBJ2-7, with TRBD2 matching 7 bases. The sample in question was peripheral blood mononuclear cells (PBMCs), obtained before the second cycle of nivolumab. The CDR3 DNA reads TGTGCCAGCAGTGACTCGCCAGGGAGGGCTTCAGGGGAGCAGTACGTC. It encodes CASSDSPGRASGEQYV.